By sample fraction, the clone carrying this T cell receptor beta chain is medium-sized. Antigen specificity is unknown. This sample was included in a study of T and B cells in COVID-19 patients. Findings of the study overall: Blood from mildly ill patients while symptomatic, and early samples from severe cases, were scarce.

Each TRB amplification used about 250-550 ng of genomic DNA from blood. CDR1 is LNHDA, CDR2 SQIVND, per germline (reference sequence). The CDR3 is made up of 14 amino acids. The V segment lost 7 bases and the J segment 10 bases; nucleotides outside the gene matches: 10. BIOMED2 TRB-A/B primer pools were used in multiplex TRB PCR. TCRdb re-analysed the multiplex PCR reads in MiXCR, keeping a single row per CDR3 protein. The sample lists about 14,000 distinct CDR3 sequences; under 30% were seen once. This rearrangement joins TRBV19 to TRBJ1-6, with TRBD1 identical over 7 bases. The sequencing input was blood. This receptor was taken from a human donor who had recovered from COVID-19. CDR3 bases: TGTGCCAGTACAGGGACAGCCCAGGGATCACCCCTCCACTTT. Residues: CASTGTAQGSPLHF.